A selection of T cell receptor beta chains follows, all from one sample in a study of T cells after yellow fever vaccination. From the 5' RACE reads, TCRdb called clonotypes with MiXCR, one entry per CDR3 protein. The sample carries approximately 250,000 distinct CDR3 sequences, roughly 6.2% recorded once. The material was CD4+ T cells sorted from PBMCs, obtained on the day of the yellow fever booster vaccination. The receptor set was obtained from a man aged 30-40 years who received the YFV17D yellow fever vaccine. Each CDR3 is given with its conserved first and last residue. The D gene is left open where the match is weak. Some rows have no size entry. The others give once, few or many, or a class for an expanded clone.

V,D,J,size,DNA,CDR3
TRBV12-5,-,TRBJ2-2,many,TGTGCTAGTGGTCATGGCCTAACCATCGGCACCGGGGAGCTGTTTTTT,CASGHGLTIGTGELFF
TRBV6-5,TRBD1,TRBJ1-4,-,TGTGCCAGCAGTCAGGGGGTTGTTGAAAAACTGTTTTTT,CASSQGVVEKLFF
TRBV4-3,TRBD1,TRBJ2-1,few,TGCGCCAGCAGCCAAATCCGGGACAGGGTACATGATGAGCAGTTCTTC,CASSQIRDRVHDEQFF
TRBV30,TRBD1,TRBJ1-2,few,TGTGCCTGGAGGACACAGGGGGGACCGCCTGGCTACACCTTC,CAWRTQGGPPGYTF
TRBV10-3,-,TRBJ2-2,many,TGTGCCATCAGTGAGGATCGCACCGGGGAGCTGTTTTTT,CAISEDRTGELFF
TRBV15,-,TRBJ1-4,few,TGTGCCACCAGCAGAGATATGGGGACTAATGAAAAACTGTTTTTT,CATSRDMGTNEKLFF
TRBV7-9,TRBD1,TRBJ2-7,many,TGTGCCAGCAGCTTAGTTTCAGGGGGTCGCTCCTACGAGCAGTACTTC,CASSLVSGGRSYEQYF
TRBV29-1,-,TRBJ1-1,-,TGCAGCGTTACGGGACTTGAGAACACTGAAGCTTTCTTT,CSVTGLENTEAFF
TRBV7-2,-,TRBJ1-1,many,TGTGCCAGCAGCGGGTGGTACGGCCGTGAAGCTTTCTTT,CASSGWYGREAFF
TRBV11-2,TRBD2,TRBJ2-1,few,TGTGCCAGCAGCTTAAACCCTCTACTAGCGGGAACGAACAATGAGCAGTTCTTC,CASSLNPLLAGTNNEQFF
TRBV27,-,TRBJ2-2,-,TGTGCCAGCAGTTTATTAGGTCGGGAGCTGTTTTTT,CASSLLGRELFF
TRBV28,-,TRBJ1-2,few,TGTGCCAGCAGTTATCCGACACAAACTGTCGGGTATGGCTACACCTTC,CASSYPTQTVGYGYTF
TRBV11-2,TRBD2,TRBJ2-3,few,TGTGCCACCACGTCAGCGGGAGGGGCCGGTTTGGGGTCCACAGATACGCAGTATTTT,CATTSAGGAGLGSTDTQYF
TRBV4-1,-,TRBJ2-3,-,TGCGCCAGCAGCTTTTCAGGTGCGGGTTCGGGCACAGATACGCAGTATTTT,CASSFSGAGSGTDTQYF